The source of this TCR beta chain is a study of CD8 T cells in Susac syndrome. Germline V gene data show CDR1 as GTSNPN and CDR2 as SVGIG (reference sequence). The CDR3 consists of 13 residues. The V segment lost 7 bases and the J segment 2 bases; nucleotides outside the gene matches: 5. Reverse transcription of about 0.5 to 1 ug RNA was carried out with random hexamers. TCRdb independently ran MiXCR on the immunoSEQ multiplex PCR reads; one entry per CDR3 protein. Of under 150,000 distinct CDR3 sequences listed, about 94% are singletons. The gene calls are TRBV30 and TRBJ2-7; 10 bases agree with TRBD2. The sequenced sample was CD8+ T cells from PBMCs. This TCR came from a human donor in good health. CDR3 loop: CASGLATTYEQYF. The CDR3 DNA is TGTGCCTCGGGACTAGCGACTACCTACGAGCAGTACTTC.